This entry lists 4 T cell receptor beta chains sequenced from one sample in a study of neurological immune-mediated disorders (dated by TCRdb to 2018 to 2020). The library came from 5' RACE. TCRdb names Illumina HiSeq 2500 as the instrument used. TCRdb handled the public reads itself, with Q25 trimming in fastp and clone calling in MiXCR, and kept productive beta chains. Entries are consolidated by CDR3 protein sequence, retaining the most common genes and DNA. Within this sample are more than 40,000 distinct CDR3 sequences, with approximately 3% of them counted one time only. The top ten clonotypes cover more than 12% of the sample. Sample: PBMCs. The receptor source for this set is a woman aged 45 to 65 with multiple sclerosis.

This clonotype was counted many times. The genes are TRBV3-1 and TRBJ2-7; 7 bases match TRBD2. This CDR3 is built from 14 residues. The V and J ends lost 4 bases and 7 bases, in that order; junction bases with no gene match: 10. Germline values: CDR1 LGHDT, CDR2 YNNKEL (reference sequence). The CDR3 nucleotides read TGTGCCAGCAGCCCAAGGATGGGAGCGGGGGAGCAGTACTTC. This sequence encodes CASSPRMGAGEQYF.

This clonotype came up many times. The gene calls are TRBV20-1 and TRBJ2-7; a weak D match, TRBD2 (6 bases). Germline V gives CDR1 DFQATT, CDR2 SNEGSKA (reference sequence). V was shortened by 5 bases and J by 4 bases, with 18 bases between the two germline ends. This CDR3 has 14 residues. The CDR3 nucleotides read TGCAGTGCTGAACTAGCACCTAGCCAGTACGAGCAGTACTTC. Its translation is CSAELAPSQYEQYF.

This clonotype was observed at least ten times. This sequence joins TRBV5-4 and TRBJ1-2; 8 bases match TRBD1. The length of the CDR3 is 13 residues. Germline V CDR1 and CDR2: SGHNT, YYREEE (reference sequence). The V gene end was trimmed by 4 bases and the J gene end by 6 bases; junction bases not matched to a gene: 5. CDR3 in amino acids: CASSSQGAHGYTF. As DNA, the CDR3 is TGTGCCAGCAGCAGTCAGGGGGCGCATGGCTACACCTTC.

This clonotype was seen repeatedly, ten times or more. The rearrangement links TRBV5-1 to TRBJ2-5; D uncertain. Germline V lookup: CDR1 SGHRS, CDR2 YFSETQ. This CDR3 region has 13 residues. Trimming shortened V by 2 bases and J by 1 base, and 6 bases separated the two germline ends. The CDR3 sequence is CASSFDSQETQYF. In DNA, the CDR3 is TGCGCCAGCAGCTTTGATAGCCAAGAGACCCAGTACTTC.